The rows below give T cell receptor beta chains drawn from one sample of a study of blood T cell repertoires in COVID-19. The table came from immunoSEQ multiplex PCR; TCRdb's copy has only in-frame clones and leaves some out. The top ten clones hold 2.5% to 3.5% of a sample with roughly 380,000 clones, over 75% of them seen once. The sample comprised PBMCs or T cells enriched from blood (not recorded which). These TCRs come from a woman in her thirties who had recovered from COVID-19. The CDR3 runs from the conserved cysteine through the conserved F or W. Each record gives: D gene, J gene, clone size, V gene, CDR3 protein, CDR3 DNA. D genes are given only for firm matches. Clone sizes are given selectively: once, few, many, or a class where the clone is expanded.

D gene: TRBD1; J gene: TRBJ1-1; clone size: .; V gene: TRBV18; CDR3 protein: CASSNRGPEAFF; CDR3 DNA: TGTGCCAGCTCAAACAGGGGCCCTGAAGCTTTCTTT
D gene: TRBD1; J gene: TRBJ1-2; clone size: .; V gene: TRBV5-4; CDR3 protein: CASSTTRGQGAGYTF; CDR3 DNA: TGTGCCAGCAGCACAACCCGGGGACAGGGGGCTGGCTACACCTTC
D gene: TRBD2; J gene: TRBJ2-3; clone size: once; V gene: TRBV13; CDR3 protein: CASSTEGGLVTPDTQYF; CDR3 DNA: TGTGCCAGCAGCACAGAGGGGGGACTAGTGACCCCAGATACGCAGTATTTT
D gene: .; J gene: TRBJ2-5; clone size: .; V gene: TRBV29-1; CDR3 protein: CSVETGETQYF; CDR3 DNA: TGCAGCGTTGAAACTGGAGAGACCCAGTACTTC
D gene: TRBD1; J gene: TRBJ1-2; clone size: .; V gene: TRBV18; CDR3 protein: CASSPPVGQHTGGYTF; CDR3 DNA: TGTGCCAGCTCACCACCTGTGGGACAGCATACGGGGGGCTACACCTTC
D gene: TRBD1; J gene: TRBJ2-7; clone size: .; V gene: TRBV27; CDR3 protein: CASSRGQHYEQYF; CDR3 DNA: TGTGCCAGTAGTAGGGGACAGCACTACGAGCAGTACTTC
D gene: TRBD2; J gene: TRBJ2-2; clone size: .; V gene: TRBV7-8; CDR3 protein: CASSLLLAGGTGELFF; CDR3 DNA: TGTGCCAGCAGCCTCTTACTAGCGGGCGGCACCGGGGAGCTGTTTTTT
D gene: TRBD1; J gene: TRBJ2-5; clone size: .; V gene: TRBV13; CDR3 protein: CASSTRRQGTWETQYF; CDR3 DNA: TGTGCCAGCAGTACCAGGCGACAGGGTACGTGGGAGACCCAGTACTTC
D gene: TRBD1; J gene: TRBJ2-5; clone size: .; V gene: TRBV28; CDR3 protein: CASRGQGQNPRQETQYF; CDR3 DNA: TGTGCCAGCAGAGGACAGGGCCAAAATCCACGCCAAGAGACCCAGTACTTC
D gene: TRBD1; J gene: TRBJ2-2; clone size: .; V gene: TRBV19; CDR3 protein: CASSSRTGPPGELFF; CDR3 DNA: TGTGCCAGTAGTTCGAGGACAGGCCCCCCGGGGGAGCTGTTTTTT
D gene: .; J gene: TRBJ1-1; clone size: .; V gene: TRBV10-3; CDR3 protein: CAIKGAGETEAFF; CDR3 DNA: TGTGCCATCAAAGGGGCAGGGGAAACTGAAGCTTTCTTT
D gene: .; J gene: TRBJ1-5; clone size: .; V gene: TRBV25-1; CDR3 protein: CASSEWGRNQPQHF; CDR3 DNA: TGTGCCAGCAGTGAGTGGGGGAGGAATCAGCCCCAGCATTTT
D gene: .; J gene: TRBJ2-5; clone size: .; V gene: TRBV11-1; CDR3 protein: CASSLPKETQYF; CDR3 DNA: TGTGCCAGCAGCTTACCCAAAGAGACCCAGTACTTC
D gene: .; J gene: TRBJ1-6; clone size: .; V gene: TRBV19; CDR3 protein: CASSRGDVNSPLHF; CDR3 DNA: TGTGCCAGTAGCCGGGGGGATGTGAATTCACCCCTCCACTTT